This TCR beta chain was captured in a study of T cells after posttransplantation cyclophosphamide (TCRdb year 2016). Study-level background: The study tracked T cell repertoire reconstitution by TRB sequencing after myeloablative bone marrow transplantation using posttransplantation cyclophosphamide as GVHD prophylaxis. Antigen receptor sequencing was done on samples from about 34 PTCy-treated patients and from roughly 15 related bone marrow donors of those patients. Blood from all 30 or so PTCy patients who had 1-year posttransplant specimens underwent TRB sequencing. In 3 patients, up to about 3 additional blood samples taken between 2 and 5.2 years after transplant also underwent TRB sequencing, as did pretransplant blood from 4 patients. TRA and TRB clonality were tightly correlated in several samples, so subsequent TCR analyses focused on TRB only. Public TRB sequences were searched against a database of over 3,600 sequences associated with responses to pathogens, tumor antigens, self-antigens and alloantigens.

Peripheral blood samples were provided by related bone marrow donors on the day of marrow donation. Peripheral blood and bone marrow mononuclear cells were isolated by Ficoll-Hypaque density centrifugation and cryopreserved. FACS on a FACSAria II was used to sort CD4+ and CD8+ T cells, including the naive and memory subsets. TRB sequencing used genomic DNA with the immunoSEQ assay at survey resolution or the hsTCRB kit. On the study's bioinformatics: The immunoSEQ software was used for initial read processing, and the LymphoSeq R package was used for repertoire analyses. Clonality was computed as 1 minus normalized Shannon entropy, and a Gini coefficient was also calculated for each TRB dataset. To infer phenotypes in unsorted samples, TRB sequences from sorted subsets of the recipient or donor were mapped onto unsorted samples from the same recipient. TCRdb retrieved this table from immuneACCESS and kept in-frame rearrangements only. Not all clones are present; in checked studies, unresolved V genes account for under half, and no reason is known for the remainder. Clone size and the V and J calls come from that table; the DNA yielded D and trimming. Counted in this sample were about 18,000 clones; 83% of them appeared once. The top ten hold over 8% of the sample.

CDR1 and CDR2, looked up from the germline V gene (reference sequence), are LNHDA and SQIVND. From the cysteine through the phenylalanine, the CDR3 covers 14 amino acids. Only the CDR3 region is kept as DNA, spanning 42 bases read in frame from base 1. V loses 5 bases, J loses 5 bases, and the germline ends lie 13 bases apart. This clone was detected once. The specificity of this receptor is unknown. It has no much larger one-base neighbor in the sample; base qualities were not kept. Overall study outcomes, separate from this receptor: At 1-2 months, donor-recipient similarity was low but rose over the first year, and the later blood repertoires were often dominated by donor CD8+ memory clones. The TRB repertoires of T cells infiltrating skin or GI tract showed only limited overlap with the TRB repertoires of T cells in blood. Across approximately 45 patients, TRB clonality was highly associated with recipient CMV seropositivity and CMV reactivation, and diversity in PTCy patients was similar to diversity in CNI/methotrexate controls.

The sequence was collected from a man younger than 45 in good health and a related stem cell transplant donor. Sequenced input: memory CD4+ T cells sorted from blood. The sequence links TRBV19 to TRBJ1-5; TRBD1 is a weak D gene call, 5 bases matching. The base sequence is TGTGCCAGTAGTCTCGCGGACAAGTATCAGCCCCAGCATTTT. It encodes CASSLADKYQPQHF.